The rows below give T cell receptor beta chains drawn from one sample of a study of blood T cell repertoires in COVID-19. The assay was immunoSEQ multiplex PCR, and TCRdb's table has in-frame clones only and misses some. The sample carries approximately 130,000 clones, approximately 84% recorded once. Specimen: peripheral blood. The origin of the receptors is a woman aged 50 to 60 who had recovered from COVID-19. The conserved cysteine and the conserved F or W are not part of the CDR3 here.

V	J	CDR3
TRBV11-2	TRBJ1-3	ASSGRRGGNTIY
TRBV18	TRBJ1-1	ASSPLTRGGRGTEAF
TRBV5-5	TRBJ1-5	ASSPTGASNQPQH
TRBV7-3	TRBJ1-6	ASSEQGNSPLH
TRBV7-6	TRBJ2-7	ASSLRPGQGNYEQY
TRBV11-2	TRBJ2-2	ASSSLIGQGGGELF
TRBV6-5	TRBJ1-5	ASLRGQGDNQPQH
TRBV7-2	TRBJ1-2	ASSFGGGSQNYGYT
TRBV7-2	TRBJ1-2	ASSRNVGNYGYT
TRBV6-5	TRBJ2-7	ASSYRVTYEQY
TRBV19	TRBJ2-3	ASSKAGGTPDTQY
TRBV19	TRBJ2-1	ASSIDRRRRPYNEQF
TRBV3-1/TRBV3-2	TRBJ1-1	ASSRPTEHTEAF
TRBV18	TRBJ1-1	ASSSWTGLEAF
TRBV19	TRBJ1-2	ASSIAPREYGYT
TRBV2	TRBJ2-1	ASSEERAGGYNEQF
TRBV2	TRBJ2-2	ASSGWTYLTGELF
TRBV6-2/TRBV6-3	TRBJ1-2	ASSHQVTGYGYT
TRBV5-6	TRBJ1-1	ASSLDTGWNTEAF
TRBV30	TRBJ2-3	AWSPRRTSGTTDTQY
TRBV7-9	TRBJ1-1	ASSLRGGEAF
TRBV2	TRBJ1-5	ASSEGFTGGSNQPQH